This TCR beta chain was identified in a study of blood T cell repertoires in COVID-19. Whole-study context: COVID-19 samples from acute and convalescent phases originated in the United States, Italy and Spain.

In the authors' methods: Nucleated cell counts were estimated from reference gene primer amplification. The repertoire was sequenced with immunoSEQ multiplex PCR; TCRdb's copy has only in-frame clones and lacks some. D and trimming were read from the DNA, whereas the V and J calls and clone size are those reported in that table. The data contain a few hundred thousand clones, roughly 80% of them singletons. The sequenced sample was peripheral blood. The origin of this receptor is an elderly man with acute or convalescent COVID-19.

The CDR3 nucleotides are TGTGCCACCAGTGATCGAGCGCCCGGGACAGGGATCTACGAGCAGTACTTC. Its protein is CATSDRAPGTGIYEQYF. The chain carries TRBV24-1 and TRBJ2-7, with 9 bases fitting TRBD1. The CDR3 is 17 amino acids. The germline V gene has CDR1 KGHDR and CDR2 SFDVKD. V shed 3 bases and J 3 bases; nucleotides not matched to a gene: 11.